This T cell receptor beta chain was found in a study of metastatic and nonmetastatic thyroid tumors. Background on the study: Repertoire comparisons spanned blood and tumor or nodule tissue from malignant and benign thyroid patients.

All patients were untreated before thyroid surgery. This clone was detected many times. Authors' analysis steps: Using the CDR3 differences seen across clinicopathological groups, the authors built a distant-metastasis classifier for papillary thyroid cancer, which was meant to discriminate distant-metastatic patients. Through MiXCR, TCRdb re-clonotyped the PCR reads. These V and J calls rely on TCRdb rather than the paper's analysis. The table lists 26,000 or so clones, more than 14% of them singletons. Germline-derived CDR1 and CDR2 are SGHTA and FQGTGA. The V gene lost 6 bases and the J gene lost 1 base, with 9 bases spanning the gap. This CDR3 has 14 amino acids.

This chain links TRBV7-3 with TRBJ2-2; D unresolved. Sequenced material: blood. This clonotype was sampled from a male donor with papillary thyroid cancer or a benign thyroid nodule (not recorded which). Some clones in this sample may be carry-over from other donors' samples. In DNA form, the CDR3 reads TGTGCCAGCAGTCCATCCTTGAACACCGGGGAGCTGTTTTTT. Its translation: CASSPSLNTGELFF.